This record looks at one T cell receptor beta chain sequence and its context. Its target is unknown. These data originate in a study of T-cell memory formation after mild COVID-19. Study-level points and caveats: Clones contracting over day 15 to 85 were CD4/CD8 balanced, with later expanders leaning CD4+. The study detected some responding clones in pre-infection memory, suggesting cross-reactive memory joined. The second-wave clones peaking on day 37 were not confirmed as SARS-CoV-2-specific.

Looked up from germline, CDR1 is SGHRS and CDR2 is YFSETQ. The CDR3 runs to 13 residues. V dropped 7 bases and J dropped 2; count of bases not matched to a gene: 1. 5'RACE with constant-segment primers yielded barcoded, UMI-tagged TCR alpha and TCR beta cDNA libraries. TCRdb recomputed calls from the 5' RACE reads with MiXCR, one row per CDR3 protein. This sample has about 540,000 distinct CDR3 sequences, with just over 20% found just once. The J gene is TRBJ1-2, the V gene TRBV5-1, with TRBD1 matching over 11 bases. The TCR comes from an adult woman who had mild COVID-19 (a few samples of this study predate the infection). Cell type and time point are not known. Input material: PBMCs or a T cell subset sorted from them (not recorded which). CDR3 sequence (DNA): TGCGCCAGCGGGACAGGGGGGAACTATGGCTACACCTTC. Amino acid sequence: CASGTGGNYGYTF.